The 18 T cell receptor beta chains presented below share a single source sample, sequenced in a study of vaccination effects on CD4 cells after COVID-19. Sequencing followed a ViraFEST assay step that expanded antigen-specific CD4+ T cells with viral peptide pools. The culture ran for 10 days before CD4+ T cells were isolated. Participants got two doses of BNT162b2 or mRNA-1273 vaccine. These receptors are not linked to any known antigen. Assay used: immunoSEQ multiplex PCR; TCRdb lists only in-frame clones, some missing. The data contain around 32,000 clones, around 70% of them seen just once; the ten biggest clones take up around 12%. The sequenced sample was CD4+ T cells from PBMCs cultured with HCoV-229E spike peptides, obtained after COVID-19 vaccination. The source of these receptors is a human donor who received a COVID-19 vaccine.

The chain joins TRBV7-9 to TRBJ2-5; TRBD2 matches at 10 bases. The CDR3 sequence is 15 residues long. In germline, CDR1 is SEHNR, CDR2 FQNEAQ (reference sequence). The junction had 6 bases not matched to a gene; V was cut back by 3 bases and J by 5 bases. The CDR3, as DNA: TGTGCCAGCAGCTTCCCAGCGGGGGGGCAGGAGACCCAGTACTTC. It encodes CASSFPAGGQETQYF.

This clone was seen once. The rearrangement links TRBV15 to TRBJ2-3, with D uncertain. Trimming pared 1 base from V and 5 bases from J, leaving 4 bases between. Germline V gene sequence: CDR1 LNHNV, CDR2 YYDKDF (reference sequence). The length of the CDR3 is 12 residues. As DNA, the CDR3 is TGTGCCACCAGCAGAGTGAGAGATACGCAGTATTTT. Translation gives CATSRVRDTQYF.

This rearrangement joins TRBV18 to TRBJ1-3, with D uncertain. CDR1 is KGHSH and CDR2 is LQKENI in the germline V gene. Trimming took 2 bases from V and 0 from J, leaving 17 bases between them. The CDR3 spans 18 residues. As DNA, the CDR3 is TGTGCCAGCTCACCATTGGGGATCCGAACGAACTCTGGAAACACCATATATTTT. Translating gives CASSPLGIRTNSGNTIYF. The full variable domain, completed using reference TRBV18 and TRBJ1-3, is NAGVMQNPRHLVRRRGQEARLRCSPMKGHSHVYWYRQLPEEGLKFMVYLQKENIIDESGMPKERFSAEFPKEGPSILRIQQVVRGDSAAYFCASSPLGIRTNSGNTIYFGEGSWLTVV.

In its sample, this clone was seen once. The genes are TRBV19 and TRBJ1-5, with D perhaps TRBD1 (5 bases). Germline assignment: CDR1 LNHDA and CDR2 SQIVND (reference sequence). The length of the CDR3 is 15 residues. V was cut by 7 bases and J by 4 bases, with 17 bases left in between. The CDR3 here is CASNPQGLGNQPQHF. The CDR3 nucleotides are TGTGCCAGTAACCCCCAGGGTCTGGGGAATCAGCCCCAGCATTTT. Full variable domain (outside the CDR3, taken from reference TRBV19 and TRBJ1-5): DGGITQSPKYLFRKEGQNVTLSCEQNLNHDAMYWYRQDPGQGLRLIYYSQIVNDFQKGDIAEGYSVSREKKESFPLTVTSAQKNPTAFYLCASNPQGLGNQPQHFGDGTRLSIL.

This rearrangement joins TRBV10-1 to TRBJ1-1, with D perhaps TRBD1 (5 bases). CDR1 and CDR2 (germline): WNHNN, SYGVQD (reference sequence). The germline V and J ends were trimmed by 4 bases and 4 bases, with 13 bases remaining between them. The CDR3 contains 14 residues. The CDR3 here is CASSVGRRGTEAFF. The CDR3 DNA reads TGCGCCAGCAGTGTCGGCAGGAGGGGCACTGAAGCTTTCTTT.

The chain is built from TRBV6-5 and TRBJ2-3, with D perhaps matching TRBD1 (5 bases). Germline CDR1 is MNHEY and CDR2 is SVGAGI. The CDR3 has 14 amino acids. The V gene lost 2 bases and the J gene lost 4 bases, with 10 bases spanning the gap. The CDR3 protein is CASSYRQGSDTQYF. The DNA for the CDR3 is TGTGCCAGCAGTTACCGCCAGGGCTCAGATACGCAGTATTTT.

V gene TRBV25-1 combines with J gene TRBJ2-1, with TRBD2 matching 7 bases. Trimming took 3 bases from V and 7 from J; bases not matched to a gene: 9. CDR3 length equals 15 residues. Germline CDR1 MGHDK, CDR2 SYGVNS. This CDR3 reads CASSEAGAGWNEQFF. In DNA form, the CDR3 reads TGTGCCAGCAGTGAGGCGGGAGCGGGGTGGAATGAGCAGTTCTTC.

V gene TRBV5-1 combines with J gene TRBJ2-3, with D unresolved. CDR3 length equals 17 residues. Germline V gene data show CDR1 as SGHRS and CDR2 as YFSETQ. The ends were cut back, 1 base at V and 2 bases at J, with 17 bases in the middle. This CDR3 is CASSLNDPPSLTDTQYF. The CDR3 region has the DNA TGCGCCAGCAGCTTGAACGACCCCCCATCCCTCACAGATACGCAGTATTTT.

V usage is TRBV7-9 and J usage is TRBJ1-2; 8 nucleotides align to TRBD1. The junction had 2 bases not matched to a gene; V was cut back by 3 bases and J by 2 bases. Germline V CDR1 and CDR2: SEHNR, FQNEAQ (reference sequence). CDR3 length: 14 residues. CDR3 coding DNA: TGTGCCAGCAGCTTTGCAGGGGGCAACTATGGCTACACCTTC. Translating gives CASSFAGGNYGYTF.

This chain uses TRBV14 with TRBJ2-1; no clear D. The length of the CDR3 is 13 residues. V gave up 2 bases and J gave up 8 bases, with 10 bases separating them. Germline V gene data show CDR1 as SGHDN and CDR2 as FVKESK. CDR3 in DNA: TGTGCCAGCAGCCAATCTATGCTCCATGAGCAGTTCTTC. Its translation: CASSQSMLHEQFF.

This clone has more than one count but fewer than ten. The chain uses TRBV5-6 and TRBJ1-2; D is uncertain. The ends were cut back, 1 base at V and 4 bases at J, with 11 bases in the middle. This CDR3 is 14 amino acids long. Germline loops: CDR1 SGHDT, CDR2 YYEEEE. CDR3 region: CASSLYDLGYGYTF. In DNA form, the CDR3 reads TGTGCCAGCAGCTTGTATGACCTGGGCTATGGCTACACCTTC.

This clone has just a few counts. The genes are TRBV11-2 and TRBJ1-1, with a weak D call TRBD1 (6 bases). Germline CDR1 reads SGHAT; CDR2 reads FQNNGV. V lost 8 bases and J 1 base, leaving 11 bases between the germline ends. The CDR3 extends over 13 amino acids. DNA for the CDR3: TGTGCCAGCGGATACAGGGAGAACACTGAAGCTTTCTTT. Protein: CASGYRENTEAFF.

The gene calls are TRBV19 and TRBJ2-3; 7 bases align to TRBD2. There are 15 residues in the CDR3. CDR1 LNHDA and CDR2 SQIVND come from the germline V gene (reference sequence). Trimming removed 4 bases from V and 2 bases from J; junction bases left unmatched: 6. The CDR3 nucleotides read TGTGCCAGTAGTACAGCGGGACTACCCACAGATACGCAGTATTTT. It yields the protein CASSTAGLPTDTQYF.

This clone was observed a few times. The chain couples TRBV6-6 to TRBJ1-4, with D perhaps TRBD1 (6 bases). V was shortened by 8 bases and J by 6 bases, with 13 bases between the two germline ends. In germline, CDR1 is MNHNY, CDR2 SVGAGI (reference sequence). There are 13 residues in the CDR3. Here the CDR3 reads CASLTGADEKLFF. The CDR3 nucleotides are TGTGCCAGCCTGACGGGGGCGGATGAAAAACTGTTTTTT.

This clone has more than one count but fewer than ten. The CDR3 spells CASIIVQGTGELFF. The CDR3 DNA reads TGTGCCAGCATCATAGTGCAAGGGACCGGGGAGCTGTTTTTT. The rearrangement uses TRBV7-2 and TRBJ2-2; no reliable D call. The CDR3 sequence is 14 residues long. Germline CDR1 is SGHTA and CDR2 is FQGNSA. Trimming left V 7 bases short and J 5 bases short, with 14 bases between.

This chain uses TRBV7-9 with TRBJ1-1, with D tentatively TRBD1 (5 bases). This CDR3 is 17 amino acids long. V lost 5 bases and J lost 0, with 19 bases in between. CDR1 is SEHNR, CDR2 FQNEAQ, per germline (reference sequence). CDR3 DNA: TGTGCCAGCAGCCGGGGGTTGGGTGGACTAATGAACACTGAAGCTTTCTTT. Encoded protein: CASSRGLGGLMNTEAFF. The variable domain in full, completed from reference TRBV7-9 and TRBJ1-1, reads DTGVSQNPRHKITKRGQNVTFRCDPISEHNRLYWYRQTLGQGPEFLTYFQNEAQLEKSRLLSDRFSAERPKGSFSTLEIQRTEQGDSAMYLCASSRGLGGLMNTEAFFGQGTRLTVV.

The chain has TRBV20-1 and TRBJ2-7; D is possibly TRBD1 or TRBD2 (6 bases each). There are 15 residues in the CDR3. Germline CDR1 is DFQATT and CDR2 is SNEGSKA (reference sequence). Trimming shortened V by 3 bases and J by 3 bases, and 18 bases separated the two germline ends. The CDR3 region has the DNA TGCAGTGCTAGTTACTGGAGGGGACACCTCTACGAGCAGTACTTC. Protein sequence: CSASYWRGHLYEQYF.

A few counts support this clone. CDR3 sequence reads: CASSYTRCAGSVAQPQHF. The DNA of the CDR3 is TGCGCCAGCAGCTACACCAGATGTGCAGGGTCCGTTGCTCAGCCCCAGCATTTT. The genes are TRBV5-1 and TRBJ1-5; D is perhaps TRBD1 (5 bases). The ends were cut back, 3 bases at V and 6 bases at J, with 25 bases in the middle. CDR1 is SGHRS and CDR2 is YFSETQ in the germline V gene. This CDR3 comprises 18 residues.